This T cell receptor (beta chain) was identified during a study of memory CD4+ T cells and cytomegalovirus serostatus. Clones were read by immunoSEQ multiplex PCR, and TCRdb kept only the in-frame ones, dropping some. The sample consists of about 48,000 clones, roughly 73% of them appearing once. The sort gate was single viable CD3+CD4+CD8-CD45RO+ cells for memory CD4+ T cells. Positive selection with CD4 microbeads enriched total CD4+ T cells. This CDR3 has 13 amino acids. CDR1 SGHKS and CDR2 YYEKEE come from the germline V gene (reference sequence). The V end lost 4 bases, the J end lost 3 bases, and 11 bases lay between the germline ends. Worth noting for this clone: Other DNA sequences in this specimen translate into the identical CDR3.

The chain recombines TRBV5-5 with TRBJ2-7, with D unresolved. This TCR was sampled from an adult in good health and CMV-seronegative. Sequenced sample: memory CD4+ T cells from blood. The CDR3 loop is CASSPGPRYEQYF. CDR3 DNA sequence: TGTGCCAGCAGCCCTGGGCCCCGCTACGAGCAGTACTTC.